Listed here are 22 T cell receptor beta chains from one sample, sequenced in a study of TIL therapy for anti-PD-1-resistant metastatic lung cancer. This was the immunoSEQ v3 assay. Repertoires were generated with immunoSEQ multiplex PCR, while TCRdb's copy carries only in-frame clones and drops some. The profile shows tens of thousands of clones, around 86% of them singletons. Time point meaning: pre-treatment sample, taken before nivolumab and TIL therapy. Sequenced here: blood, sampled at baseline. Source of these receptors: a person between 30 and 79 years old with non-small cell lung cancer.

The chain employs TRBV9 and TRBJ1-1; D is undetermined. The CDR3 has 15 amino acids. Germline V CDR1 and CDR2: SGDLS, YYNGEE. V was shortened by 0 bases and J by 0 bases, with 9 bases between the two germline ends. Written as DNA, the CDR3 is TGTGCCAGCAGCGTAGCTACAGAAATGAACACTGAAGCTTTCTTT. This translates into CASSVATEMNTEAFF.

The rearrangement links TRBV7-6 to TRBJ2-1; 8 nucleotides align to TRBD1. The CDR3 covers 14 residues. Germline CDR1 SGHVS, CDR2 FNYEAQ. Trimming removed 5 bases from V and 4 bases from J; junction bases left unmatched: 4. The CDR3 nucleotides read TGTGCCAGCAGCGTCTACAGGGGGTACAATGAGCAGTTCTTC. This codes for CASSVYRGYNEQFF.

CDR3 residues: CASSAPGTSGMNEQFF. CDR3 sequence (DNA): TGTGCCAGCTCAGCCCCCGGGACTAGCGGGATGAATGAGCAGTTCTTC. This chain connects TRBV18 to TRBJ2-1; 13 bases fit TRBD2. The CDR3 has 16 residues. Unmatched junction bases numbered 8, after V lost 5 bases and J lost 7 bases. From germline, CDR1 is KGHSH and CDR2 LQKENI.

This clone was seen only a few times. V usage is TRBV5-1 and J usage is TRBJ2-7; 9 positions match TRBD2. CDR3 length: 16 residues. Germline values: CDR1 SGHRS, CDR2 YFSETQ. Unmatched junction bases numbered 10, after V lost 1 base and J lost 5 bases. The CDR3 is CASSLSASGAIHEQYF. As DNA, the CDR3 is TGCGCCAGCAGCTTGAGCGCTAGCGGGGCGATCCACGAGCAGTACTTC.

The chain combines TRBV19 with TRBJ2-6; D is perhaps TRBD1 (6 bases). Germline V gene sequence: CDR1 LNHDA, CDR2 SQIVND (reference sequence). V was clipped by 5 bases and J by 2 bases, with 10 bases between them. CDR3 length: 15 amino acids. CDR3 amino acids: CASSLGTTGANVLTF. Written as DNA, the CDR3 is TGTGCCAGTAGTCTCGGGACAACTGGGGCCAACGTCCTGACTTTC. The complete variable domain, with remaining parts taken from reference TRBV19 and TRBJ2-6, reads DGGITQSPKYLFRKEGQNVTLSCEQNLNHDAMYWYRQDPGQGLRLIYYSQIVNDFQKGDIAEGYSVSREKKESFPLTVTSAQKNPTAFYLCASSLGTTGANVLTFGAGSRLTVL.

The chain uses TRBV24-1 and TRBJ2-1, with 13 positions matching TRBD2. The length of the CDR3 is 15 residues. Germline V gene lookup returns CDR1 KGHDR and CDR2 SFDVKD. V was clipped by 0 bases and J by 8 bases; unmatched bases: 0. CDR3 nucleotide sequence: TGTGCCACCAGTGATTTGACTAGCGGGAGGGATGAGCAGTTCTTC. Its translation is CATSDLTSGRDEQFF.

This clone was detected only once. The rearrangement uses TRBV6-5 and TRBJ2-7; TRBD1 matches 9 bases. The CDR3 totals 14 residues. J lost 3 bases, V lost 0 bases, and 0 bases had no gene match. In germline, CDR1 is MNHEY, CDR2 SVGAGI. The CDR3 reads CASSYSTGGYEQYF. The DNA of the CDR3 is TGTGCCAGCAGTTACTCGACAGGGGGCTACGAGCAGTACTTC.

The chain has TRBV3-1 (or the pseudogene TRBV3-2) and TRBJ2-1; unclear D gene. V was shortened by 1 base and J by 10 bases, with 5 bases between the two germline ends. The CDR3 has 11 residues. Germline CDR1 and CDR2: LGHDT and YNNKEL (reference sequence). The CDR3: CASSQGGEQFF. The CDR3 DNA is TGTGCCAGCAGCCAAGGGGGAGAGCAGTTCTTC.

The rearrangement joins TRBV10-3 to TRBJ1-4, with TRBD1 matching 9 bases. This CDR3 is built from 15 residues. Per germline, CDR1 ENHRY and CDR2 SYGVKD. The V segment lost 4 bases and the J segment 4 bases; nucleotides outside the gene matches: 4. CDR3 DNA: TGTGCCATCAGTGTCACGGGACAGGGTAATGAAAAACTGTTTTTT. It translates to CAISVTGQGNEKLFF.

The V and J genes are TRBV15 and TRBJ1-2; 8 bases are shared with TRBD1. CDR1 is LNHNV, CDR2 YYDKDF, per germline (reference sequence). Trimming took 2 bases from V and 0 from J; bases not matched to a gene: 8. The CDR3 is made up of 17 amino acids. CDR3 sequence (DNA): TGTGCCACCAGCAGACCGGGGGCGGACAGGGCTAACTATGGCTACACCTTC. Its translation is CATSRPGADRANYGYTF. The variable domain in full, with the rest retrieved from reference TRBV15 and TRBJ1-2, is DAMVIQNPRYQVTQFGKPVTLSCSQTLNHNVMYWYQQKSSQAPKLLFHYYDKDFNNEADTPDNFQSRRPNTSFCFLDIRSPGLGDTAMYLCATSRPGADRANYGYTFGSGTRLTVV.

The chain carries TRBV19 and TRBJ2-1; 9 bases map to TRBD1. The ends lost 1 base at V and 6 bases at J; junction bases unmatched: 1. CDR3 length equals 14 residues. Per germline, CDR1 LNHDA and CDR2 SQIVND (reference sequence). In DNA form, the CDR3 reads TGTGCCAGTAGTATAGGACAGGGGGGCAATGAGCAGTTCTTC. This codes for CASSIGQGGNEQFF.

CDR3 in amino acids: CASSFTSGGPIPDTQYF. The DNA of the CDR3 is TGTGCCAGCAGCTTTACTAGCGGGGGCCCAATACCAGATACGCAGTATTTT. This rearrangement joins TRBV7-2 to TRBJ2-3, with 11 nucleotides matching TRBD2. Trimming removed 3 bases from V and 4 bases from J; junction bases left unmatched: 9. The CDR3 is made up of 17 amino acids. From germline, CDR1 is SGHTA and CDR2 FQGNSA. Variable domain in full (rest from reference TRBV7-2 and TRBJ2-3): GAGVSQSPSNKVTEKGKDVELRCDPISGHTALYWYRQSLGQGLEFLIYFQGNSAPDKSGLPSDRFSAERTGGSVSTLTIQRTQQEDSAVYLCASSFTSGGPIPDTQYFGPGTRLTVL.

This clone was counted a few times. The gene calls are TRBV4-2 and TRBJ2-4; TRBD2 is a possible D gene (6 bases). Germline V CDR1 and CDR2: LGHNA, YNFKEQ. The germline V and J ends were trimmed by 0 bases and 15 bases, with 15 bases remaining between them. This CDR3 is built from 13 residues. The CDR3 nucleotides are TGTGCCAGCAGCCAAGAGTTTTTTTGGGAGGTGTACTTC. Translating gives CASSQEFFWEVYF.

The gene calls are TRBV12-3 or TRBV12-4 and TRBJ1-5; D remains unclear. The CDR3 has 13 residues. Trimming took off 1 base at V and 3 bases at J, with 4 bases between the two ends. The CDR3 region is CASSLVDNQPQHF. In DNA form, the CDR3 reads TGTGCCAGCAGTTTAGTCGACAATCAGCCCCAGCATTTT.

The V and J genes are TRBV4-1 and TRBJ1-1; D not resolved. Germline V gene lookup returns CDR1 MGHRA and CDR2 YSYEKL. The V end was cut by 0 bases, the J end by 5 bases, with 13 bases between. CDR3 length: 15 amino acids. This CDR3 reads CASSQDRAPRTEAFF. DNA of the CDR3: TGCGCCAGCAGCCAAGATAGGGCCCCAAGGACTGAAGCTTTCTTT.

CDR3 nucleotide sequence: TGTGCCAGCACCCTCGGACAGGGTCCCTCCTACGAGCAGTACTTC. Its translation: CASTLGQGPSYEQYF. V gene TRBV9 combines with J gene TRBJ2-7; 8 bases line up with TRBD1. This CDR3 comprises 15 residues. V was clipped by 6 bases and J by 0 bases; unmatched bases: 8. Looked up from germline, CDR1 is SGDLS and CDR2 is YYNGEE.

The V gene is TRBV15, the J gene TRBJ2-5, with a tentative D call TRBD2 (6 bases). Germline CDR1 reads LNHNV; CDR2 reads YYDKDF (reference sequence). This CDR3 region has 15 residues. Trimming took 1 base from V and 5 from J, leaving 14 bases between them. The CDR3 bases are TGTGCCACCAGCAGAGCGTTAGAGGGGAGGGAGACCCAGTACTTC. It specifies CATSRALEGRETQYF.

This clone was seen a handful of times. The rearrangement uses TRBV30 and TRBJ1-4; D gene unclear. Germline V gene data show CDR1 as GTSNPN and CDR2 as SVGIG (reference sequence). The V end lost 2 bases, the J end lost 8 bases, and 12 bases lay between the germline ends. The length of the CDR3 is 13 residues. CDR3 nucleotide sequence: TGTGCCTGGAGTCTTGGCACTGGCGAAAAACTGTTTTTT. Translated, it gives CAWSLGTGEKLFF.

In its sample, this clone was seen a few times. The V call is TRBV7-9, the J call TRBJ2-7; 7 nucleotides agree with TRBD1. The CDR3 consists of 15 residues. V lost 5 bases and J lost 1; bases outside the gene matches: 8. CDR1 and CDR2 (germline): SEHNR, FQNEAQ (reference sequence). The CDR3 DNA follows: TGTGCCAGCAGCCCGACGACAGGGCTGTCCTACGAGCAGTACTTC. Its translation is CASSPTTGLSYEQYF.

Written as DNA, the CDR3 is TGTGCCAGCAGTTCCCGGGCACAGGGGGCATACGGCTACACCTTC. Protein sequence: CASSSRAQGAYGYTF. The chain recombines TRBV2 with TRBJ1-2; 9 nucleotides line up with TRBD1. The CDR3 is 15 residues long. Germline CDR1 is SNHLY and CDR2 is FYNNEI. J gave up 8 bases and V 5 bases, and 12 bases lay outside the gene matches.

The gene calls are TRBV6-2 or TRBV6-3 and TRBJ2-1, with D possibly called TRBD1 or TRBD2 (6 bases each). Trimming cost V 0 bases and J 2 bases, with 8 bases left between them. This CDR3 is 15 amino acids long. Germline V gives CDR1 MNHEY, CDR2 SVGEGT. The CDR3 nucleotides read TGTGCCAGCAGTTACTCCGGGGGCACCTACAATGAGCAGTTCTTC. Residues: CASSYSGGTYNEQFF.

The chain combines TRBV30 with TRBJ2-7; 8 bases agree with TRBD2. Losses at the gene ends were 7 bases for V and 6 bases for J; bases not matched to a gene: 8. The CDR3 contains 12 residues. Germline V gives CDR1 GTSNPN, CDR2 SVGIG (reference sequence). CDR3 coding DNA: TGTGCCTCACAAGCGGGAGCCTCCGAGCAGTACTTC. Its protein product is CASQAGASEQYF.